The 13 T cell receptor beta chains presented below share a single source sample, sequenced in a study of blood T cells in healthy people across ages. Alongside a J-beta primer mix, a sample-barcoded 5' primer served in a second PCR lasting about 7 to 11 cycles. From the 5' RACE reads, TCRdb called clonotypes with MiXCR, one entry per CDR3 protein. This sample yields some 1.8 million distinct CDR3 sequences, of which about two fifths are seen a single time; more than 20% belongs to the top ten. The sample consisted of blood. All receptors derive from a human donor in good health.

This sequence joins TRBV15 and TRBJ1-1, with 7 nucleotides matching TRBD1. The CDR3 loop spans 14 amino acids. The ends lost 0 bases at V and 7 bases at J; junction bases unmatched: 5. The germline V gene has CDR1 LNHNV and CDR2 YYDKDF (reference sequence). The DNA for the CDR3 is TGTGCCACCAGCAGAGATAGGGGGCAGATTGAAGCTTTCTTT. It yields the protein CATSRDRGQIEAFF.

There are a few counts of this clonotype. The gene calls are TRBV3-1 and TRBJ1-5; D is unresolved. The germline V gene has CDR1 LGHDT and CDR2 YNNKEL (reference sequence). The CDR3 length is 14 residues. V lost 4 bases and J 4 bases, leaving 11 bases between the germline ends. The CDR3 bases are TGTGCCAGCAGCCCTCGACTTACGAATCAGCCCCAGCATTTT. This gives the protein CASSPRLTNQPQHF.

The V and J genes are TRBV7-2 and TRBJ2-3; D is tentatively TRBD1 or TRBD2 (6 bases each). Between the trimmed V and J ends, which lost 1 base and 0 bases, there was a span of 11 bases. Germline CDR1 reads SGHTA; CDR2 reads FQGNSA. CDR3 length: 16 amino acids. For the CDR3, the DNA is TGTGCCAGCAGCTTAGTAGGGGGGCGGAGCACAGATACGCAGTATTTT. Encoded protein: CASSLVGGRSTDTQYF.

On this clonotype itself: At one end the junction does not follow the germline gene, possibly because of a read error. The chain joins TRBV20-1 to TRBJ1-2; D ambiguous. Per the germline V gene, CDR1 is DFQATT and CDR2 is SNEGSKA (reference sequence). The CDR3 length is 13 residues. The CDR3 nucleotides are TGCAGTGTTAGAGGTAAAAGGGTCCCTGGCTACACCTTC. Translated: CSVRGKRVPGYTF.

The chain has TRBV30 and TRBJ2-7, with D possibly matching TRBD1 (5 bases). Germline loops: CDR1 GTSNPN, CDR2 SVGIG (reference sequence). The CDR3 is made up of 11 amino acids. Trimming left V 3 bases short and J 9 bases short, with 12 bases between. In nucleotides, the CDR3 is TGTGCCTGGAGCGCAGGGAAAAGGCAGTACTTC. Its translation: CAWSAGKRQYF.

This chain joins TRBV28 and TRBJ1-2; TRBD1 matches 8 bases. J gave up 11 bases and V 3 bases, and 14 bases lay outside the gene matches. CDR1 MDHEN and CDR2 SYDVKM come from the germline V gene. The CDR3 is 15 amino acids. Written as DNA, the CDR3 is TGTGCCAGCAGTTTCGTCGGACAGGGTGTCAGGGCGTACACCTTC. Translated: CASSFVGQGVRAYTF.

The chain joins TRBV29-1 to TRBJ2-3; 8 bases fit TRBD2. The CDR3 loop spans 14 amino acids. V lost 2 bases and J lost 4; bases outside the gene matches: 5. Germline CDR1 SQVTM, CDR2 ANQGSEA. The CDR3 sequence is CSVERGGPPDTQYF. CDR3 nucleotides: TGCAGCGTTGAACGGGGGGGCCCCCCAGATACGCAGTATTTT.

V is TRBV4-2 and J is TRBJ1-3; 9 nucleotides agree with TRBD1. CDR1 and CDR2 from the germline V gene are LGHNA and YNFKEQ. V lost 2 bases, J lost 5 bases, and 7 bases stayed unmatched. The CDR3 totals 16 residues. CDR3 residues: CASSQQGQGDRNTIYF. The DNA for the CDR3 is TGTGCCAGCAGCCAACAGGGACAGGGTGATCGAAACACCATATATTTT.

The gene calls are TRBV7-6 and TRBJ2-7, with a possible D match to TRBD2 (7 bases). The CDR3 is made up of 16 amino acids. V was shortened by 6 bases and J by 0 bases, with 18 bases between the two germline ends. Germline lookup yields CDR1 SGHVS and CDR2 FNYEAQ. The CDR3: CASSRRGGAFSYEQYF. The CDR3 region has the DNA TGTGCCAGCAGTCGCCGAGGGGGGGCCTTCTCCTACGAGCAGTACTTC.

The table lists this clonotype with a count of one. This chain joins TRBV20-1 and TRBJ2-7; D ambiguous. This CDR3 contains 13 residues. CDR1 is DFQATT and CDR2 is SNEGSKA in the germline V gene (reference sequence). Trimming took off 2 bases at V and 6 bases at J, with 14 bases between the two ends. CDR3 sequence: CSARRFRAVEQYF. CDR3 sequence (DNA): TGCAGTGCTAGACGCTTTAGGGCCGTCGAGCAGTACTTC.

This clonotype was seen once. V and J are TRBV20-1 and TRBJ2-6; the match to TRBD1 covers 9 bases. The CDR3 has 19 amino acids. CDR1 is DFQATT and CDR2 is SNEGSKA in the germline V gene (reference sequence). J gave up 2 bases and V 3 bases, and 14 bases lay outside the gene matches. The CDR3 DNA reads as TGCAGTGCTAGGGCAATACCGGGACAGGGTCTCCCTGGGGCCAACGTCCTGACTTTC. As protein: CSARAIPGQGLPGANVLTF.

This clonotype turned up a few times. V is TRBV29-1 and J is TRBJ2-5; 7 bases match TRBD1. The CDR3 has 14 residues. From germline, CDR1 is SQVTM and CDR2 ANQGSEA. With V trimmed by 3 bases and J by 5 bases, 9 bases remained unmatched. The CDR3 DNA is TGCAGCGTTGAGAATGACAGGGTTAGGGAGACCCAGTACTTC. Translated, it gives CSVENDRVRETQYF.

This clonotype was counted a single time. The chain couples TRBV10-3 to TRBJ2-3; 9 bases map to TRBD1. CDR1 and CDR2 from the germline V gene are ENHRY and SYGVKD. With V trimmed by 3 bases and J by 1 base, 8 bases remained unmatched. The CDR3 loop spans 17 amino acids. The CDR3 here is CAISEVGRQGGTDTQYF. In DNA form, the CDR3 reads TGTGCCATCAGTGAAGTTGGGCGACAGGGGGGCACAGATACGCAGTATTTT.